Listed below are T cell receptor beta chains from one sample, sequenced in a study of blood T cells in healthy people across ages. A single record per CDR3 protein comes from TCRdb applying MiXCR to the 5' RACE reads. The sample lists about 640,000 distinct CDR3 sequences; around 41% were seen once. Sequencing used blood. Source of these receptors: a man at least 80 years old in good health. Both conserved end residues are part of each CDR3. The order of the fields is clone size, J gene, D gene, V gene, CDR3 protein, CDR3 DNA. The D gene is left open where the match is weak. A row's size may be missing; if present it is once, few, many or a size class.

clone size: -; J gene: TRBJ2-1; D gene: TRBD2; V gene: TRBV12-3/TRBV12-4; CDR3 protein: CASSFASGVDEQFF; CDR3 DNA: TGTGCCAGCAGTTTTGCTAGCGGGGTGGATGAGCAGTTCTTC
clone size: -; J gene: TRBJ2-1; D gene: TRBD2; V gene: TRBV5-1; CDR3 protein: CASSLLREGEQFF; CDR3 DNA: TGCGCCAGCAGCTTGCTAAGGGAGGGTGAGCAGTTCTTC
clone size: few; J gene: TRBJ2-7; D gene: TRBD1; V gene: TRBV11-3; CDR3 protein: CARLQGTYEQYF; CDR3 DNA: TGTGCCAGACTACAGGGGACCTACGAGCAGTACTTC
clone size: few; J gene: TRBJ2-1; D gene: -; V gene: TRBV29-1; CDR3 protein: CSVVPWTIQFF; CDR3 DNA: TGCAGCGTTGTCCCCTGGACAATACAGTTCTTC
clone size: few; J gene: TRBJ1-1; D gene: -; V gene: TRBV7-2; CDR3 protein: CASSWQGVSEAFF; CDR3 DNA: TGTGCCAGCAGCTGGCAAGGTGTCAGTGAAGCTTTCTTT
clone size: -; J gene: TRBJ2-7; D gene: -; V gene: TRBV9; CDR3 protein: CASSATPSPYEQYF; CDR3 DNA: TGTGCCAGCAGCGCGACCCCTAGCCCCTACGAGCAGTACTTC
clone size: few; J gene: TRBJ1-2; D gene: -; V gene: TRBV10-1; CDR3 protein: CASSESIRGAYTF; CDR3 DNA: TGCGCCAGCAGTGAGTCGATACGAGGAGCCTACACCTTC
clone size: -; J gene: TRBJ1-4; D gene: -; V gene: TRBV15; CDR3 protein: CAASPLTTNEKLFF; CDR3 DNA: TGTGCCGCCAGCCCTCTAACAACTAATGAAAAACTGTTTTTT
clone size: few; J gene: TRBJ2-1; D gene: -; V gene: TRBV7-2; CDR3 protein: CASNGGWKGIAYNEQFF; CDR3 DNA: TGTGCCAGCAATGGAGGATGGAAGGGTATAGCCTACAATGAGCAGTTCTTC
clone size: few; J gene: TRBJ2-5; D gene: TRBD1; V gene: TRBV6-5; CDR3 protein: CASSTSGGQETQYF; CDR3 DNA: TGTGCCAGCAGCACTTCAGGGGGCCAAGAGACCCAGTACTTC
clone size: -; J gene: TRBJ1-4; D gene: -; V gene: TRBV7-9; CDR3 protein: CASGRVQGGKLFF; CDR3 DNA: TGTGCCAGCGGAAGGGTACAGGGAGGCAAACTGTTTTTT
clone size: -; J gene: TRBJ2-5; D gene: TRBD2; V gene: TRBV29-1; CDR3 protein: CSACTGLAGGNEQYF; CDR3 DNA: TGCAGCGCCTGTACGGGACTAGCGGGAGGCAATGAGCAGTACTTC
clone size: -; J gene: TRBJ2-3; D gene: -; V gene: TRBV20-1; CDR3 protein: CSVRASSTTSSTDTQYF; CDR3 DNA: TGCAGTGTCAGGGCTAGCAGCACCACCTCTAGCACAGATACGCAGTATTTT
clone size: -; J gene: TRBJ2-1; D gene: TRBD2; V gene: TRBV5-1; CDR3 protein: CASRRGTSGANEQFF; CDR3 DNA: TGCGCCAGCAGAAGGGGGACTAGCGGGGCTAATGAGCAGTTCTTC
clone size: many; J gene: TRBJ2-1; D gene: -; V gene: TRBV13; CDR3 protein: CASSPLEFGYNEQFF; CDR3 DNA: TGTGCCAGCAGCCCCCTCGAGTTCGGGTACAATGAGCAGTTCTTC
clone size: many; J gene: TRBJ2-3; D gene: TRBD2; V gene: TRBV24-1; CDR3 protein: CATSDSRGGTDTQYF; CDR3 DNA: TGTGCCACCAGTGATTCGCGGGGGGGGACAGATACGCAGTATTTT
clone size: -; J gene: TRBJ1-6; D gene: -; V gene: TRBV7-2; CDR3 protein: CASSADRVPHF; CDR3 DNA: TGTGCCAGCAGCGCCGACCGCGTACCCCACTTT
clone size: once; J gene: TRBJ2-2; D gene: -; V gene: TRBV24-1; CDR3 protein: CATSDSGRGLANTGELFF; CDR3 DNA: TGTGCCACCAGTGATTCAGGGAGGGGGCTGGCGAACACCGGGGAGCTGTTTTTT
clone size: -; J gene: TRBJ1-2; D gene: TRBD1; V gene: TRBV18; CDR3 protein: CASSPVNRGRGYTF; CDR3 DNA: TGTGCCAGCTCACCAGTGAACAGGGGACGCGGCTACACCTTC
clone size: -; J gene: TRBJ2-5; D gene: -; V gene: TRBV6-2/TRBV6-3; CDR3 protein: CASSFAGWGETQYF; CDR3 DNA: TGTGCCAGCAGTTTTGCAGGCTGGGGAGAGACCCAGTACTTC
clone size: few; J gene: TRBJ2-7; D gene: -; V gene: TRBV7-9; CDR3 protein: CASSQGRAQGEQYF; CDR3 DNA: TGTGCCAGCTCCCAGGGGAGGGCCCAAGGCGAGCAGTACTTC
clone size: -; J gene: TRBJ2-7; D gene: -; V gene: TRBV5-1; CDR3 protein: CASSLQGCPYEQYF; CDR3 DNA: TGCGCCAGCAGCTTGCAGGGGTGCCCGTACGAGCAGTACTTC
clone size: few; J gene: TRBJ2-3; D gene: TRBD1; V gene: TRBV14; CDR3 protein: CASSQGTGGTDTQYF; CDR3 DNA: TGTGCCAGCAGCCAAGGGACAGGAGGCACAGATACGCAGTATTTT
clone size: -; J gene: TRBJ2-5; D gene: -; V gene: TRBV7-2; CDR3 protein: CASSLGAGATRETQYF; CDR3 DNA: TGTGCCAGCAGCTTAGGGGCGGGGGCCACGAGGGAGACCCAGTACTTC
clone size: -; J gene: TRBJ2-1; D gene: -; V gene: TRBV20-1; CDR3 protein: CSAQGVNEQFF; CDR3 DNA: TGCAGTGCACAAGGGGTCAATGAGCAGTTCTTC
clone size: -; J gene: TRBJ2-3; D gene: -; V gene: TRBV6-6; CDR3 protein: CASRNLREMADTQYF; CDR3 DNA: TGTGCCAGCAGGAACCTAAGGGAGATGGCAGATACGCAGTATTTT
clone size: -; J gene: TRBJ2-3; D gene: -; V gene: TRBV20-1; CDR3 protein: CSTRTVTDTQYF; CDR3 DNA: TGCAGTACTAGAACAGTCACAGATACGCAGTATTTT
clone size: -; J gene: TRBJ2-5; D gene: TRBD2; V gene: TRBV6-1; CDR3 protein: CASRVIAGGETQYF; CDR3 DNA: TGTGCCAGCAGGGTTATAGCGGGAGGGGAGACCCAGTACTTC
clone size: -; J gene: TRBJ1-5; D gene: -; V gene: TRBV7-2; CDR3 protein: CASSYDPNRPQHF; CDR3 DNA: TGTGCCAGCAGCTATGACCCGAATCGGCCCCAGCATTTT
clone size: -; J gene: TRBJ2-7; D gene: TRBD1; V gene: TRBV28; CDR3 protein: CASSLSRGLTYNEQYF; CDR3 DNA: TGTGCCAGCAGTTTATCCAGGGGGCTGACCTACAATGAGCAGTACTTC
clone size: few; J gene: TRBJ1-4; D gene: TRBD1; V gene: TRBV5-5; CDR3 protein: CASSSRDRPNEKLFF; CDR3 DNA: TGTGCCAGCAGCAGCCGGGACAGACCTAATGAAAAACTGTTTTTT
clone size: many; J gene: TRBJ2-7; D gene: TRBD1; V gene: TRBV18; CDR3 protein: CASSPGRGLYEQYF; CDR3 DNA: TGTGCCAGCTCCCCAGGCAGGGGGCTATACGAGCAGTACTTC
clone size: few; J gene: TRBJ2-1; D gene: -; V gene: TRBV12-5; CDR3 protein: CASGLARTAGGNEQFF; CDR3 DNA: TGTGCTAGTGGTTTGGCTCGGACAGCTGGCGGGAATGAGCAGTTCTTC
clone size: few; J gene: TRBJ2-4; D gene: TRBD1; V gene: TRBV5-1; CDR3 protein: CASSNLDRDGSSIQYF; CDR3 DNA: TGCGCCAGCAGCAACCTGGACAGGGACGGGTCATCCATTCAGTACTTC
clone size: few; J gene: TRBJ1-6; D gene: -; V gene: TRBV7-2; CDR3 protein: CASSLARVGLASGSPLHF; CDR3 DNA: TGTGCCAGCAGCTTAGCGAGGGTTGGACTAGCTTCGGGATCACCCCTCCACTTT
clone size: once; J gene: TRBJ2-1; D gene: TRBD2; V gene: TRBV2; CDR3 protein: CASKNGRANEQFF; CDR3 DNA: TGTGCCAGCAAGAACGGGAGGGCAAATGAGCAGTTCTTC
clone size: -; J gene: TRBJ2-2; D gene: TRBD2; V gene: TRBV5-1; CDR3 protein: CASRREGRTGELFF; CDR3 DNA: TGCGCCAGCAGGCGGGAGGGCCGCACCGGGGAGCTGTTTTTT
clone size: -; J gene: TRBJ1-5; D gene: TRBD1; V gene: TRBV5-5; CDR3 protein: CASSSWRGTGGAGNQPQHF; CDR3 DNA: TGTGCCAGCAGCTCCTGGCGGGGGACAGGGGGCGCAGGCAATCAGCCCCAGCATTTT
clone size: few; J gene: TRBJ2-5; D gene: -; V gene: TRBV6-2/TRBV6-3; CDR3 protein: CASRPPGETQYF; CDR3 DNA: TGTGCCAGCAGACCCCCGGGGGAGACCCAGTACTTC
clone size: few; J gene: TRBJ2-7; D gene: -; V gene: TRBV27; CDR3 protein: CASSSGQGGYYEQYF; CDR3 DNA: TGTGCCAGCAGTTCCGGACAGGGAGGGTACTACGAGCAGTACTTC
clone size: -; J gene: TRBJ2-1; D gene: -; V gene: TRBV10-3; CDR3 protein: CAISRGADNEQFF; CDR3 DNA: TGTGCCATCAGTCGGGGGGCAGACAATGAGCAGTTCTTC
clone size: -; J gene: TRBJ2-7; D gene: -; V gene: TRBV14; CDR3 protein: CASSQDGGVQFDEQYF; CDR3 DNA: TGTGCCAGCAGCCAAGATGGCGGGGTTCAATTCGACGAGCAGTACTTC